The rows below give T cell receptor beta chains drawn from one sample of a study of neoadjuvant anti-PD-1 for oral cavity cancer. Repertoires were generated with immunoSEQ multiplex PCR, while TCRdb's copy carries only in-frame clones and drops some. This table holds 14,000 or so clones, approximately 77% found once. The starting material was PBMCs, obtained after nivolumab (anti-PD-1) treatment. These receptors were collected from a person aged 35-79 years with oral cavity squamous cell carcinoma. Both conserved end residues are part of each CDR3. A D gene is named only where the DNA matches it firmly. Rows may omit the clone size; those that give it use once, few, many or a size class.

size	D	V	J	CDR3	DNA
NA	TRBD1	TRBV7-2	TRBJ1-2	CASSSSGTGMYGYTF	TGTGCCAGCAGTTCCTCCGGGACAGGGATGTATGGCTACACCTTC
NA	NA	TRBV6-1	TRBJ1-4	CASSGETGPNEKLFF	TGTGCCAGCAGTGGAGAGACAGGCCCTAATGAAAAACTGTTTTTT
few	NA	TRBV10-3	TRBJ2-3	CAISGSGDTQYF	TGTGCCATCAGTGGATCGGGAGATACGCAGTATTTT
once	TRBD2	TRBV19	TRBJ2-7	CASSTGLAGQYEQYF	TGTGCCAGTAGTACGGGACTAGCGGGACAATACGAGCAGTACTTC
NA	NA	TRBV6-1	TRBJ1-3	CASSEAWGPSSGNTIYF	TGTGCCAGCAGTGAAGCCTGGGGGCCGAGCTCTGGAAACACCATATATTTT
NA	NA	TRBV5-6	TRBJ1-2	CASSQDSVYYGYTF	TGTGCCAGCAGCCAGGACAGTGTCTACTATGGCTACACCTTC
NA	NA	TRBV5-4	TRBJ2-1	CASTAKESYNEQFF	TGTGCCAGCACGGCCAAGGAGTCTTACAATGAGCAGTTCTTC
NA	NA	TRBV5-5	TRBJ1-3	CASSLMGGNAGNTIYF	TGTGCCAGCAGCTTGATGGGCGGGAACGCTGGAAACACCATATATTTT
NA	TRBD1	TRBV13	TRBJ1-6	CASSLVGRGPDSPLHF	TGTGCCAGCAGCTTAGTGGGCAGGGGGCCAGATTCACCCCTCCACTTT
NA	NA	TRBV30	TRBJ1-1	CAWSRQQNTEAFF	TGTGCCTGGAGTCGACAGCAGAACACTGAAGCTTTCTTT
NA	NA	TRBV2	TRBJ1-5	CASSPTVSNQPQHF	TGTGCCAGCAGTCCAACGGTGAGCAATCAGCCCCAGCATTTT
few	NA	TRBV11-3	TRBJ1-1	CASSPNSNLNTEAFF	TGTGCCAGCAGCCCCAACAGCAATCTGAACACTGAAGCTTTCTTT
few	NA	TRBV28	TRBJ1-1	CASRDPRGVGGNTEAFF	TGTGCCAGCAGAGACCCCAGAGGTGTCGGTGGGAACACTGAAGCTTTCTTT
NA	TRBD2	TRBV10-2	TRBJ2-1	CASSEVAGAFNEQFF	TGCGCCAGCAGTGAGGTAGCGGGGGCGTTTAATGAGCAGTTCTTC